This paragraph covers one TCR beta chain sequence. Measured with immunoSEQ multiplex PCR; TCRdb has only the in-frame clones, and not every one. The data contain roughly 250,000 clones, about 79% of them singletons. The data were obtained in a study of blood T cell repertoires in COVID-19. In the study overall: Spain, Italy and the United States supplied samples that represented acute and convalescent COVID-19.

Per germline, CDR1 MDHEN and CDR2 SYDVKM. Trimming at V came to 6 bases and at J to 6 bases, leaving 9 bases not matched to a gene. This CDR3 comprises 15 residues. Sequencing used peripheral blood. The chain recombines TRBV28 with TRBJ1-5; TRBD1 agrees at 9 bases. The receptor comes from an elderly woman with acute or convalescent COVID-19. CDR3 DNA: TGTGCCAGCAGACACCGGGACAGGGCTTTTCAGCCCCAGCATTTT. Its translation is CASRHRDRAFQPQHF.